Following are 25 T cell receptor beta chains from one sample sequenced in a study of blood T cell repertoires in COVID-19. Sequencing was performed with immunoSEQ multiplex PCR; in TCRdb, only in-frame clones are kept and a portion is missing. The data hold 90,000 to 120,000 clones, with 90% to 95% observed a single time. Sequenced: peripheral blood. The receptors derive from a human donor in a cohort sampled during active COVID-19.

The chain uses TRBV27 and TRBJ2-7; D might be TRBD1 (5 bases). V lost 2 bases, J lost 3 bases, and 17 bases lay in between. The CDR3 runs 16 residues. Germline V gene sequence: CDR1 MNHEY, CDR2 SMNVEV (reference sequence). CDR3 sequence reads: CASSLKAGLIFYEQYF. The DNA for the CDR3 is TGTGCCAGCAGTTTAAAGGCAGGGCTCATATTCTACGAGCAGTACTTC.

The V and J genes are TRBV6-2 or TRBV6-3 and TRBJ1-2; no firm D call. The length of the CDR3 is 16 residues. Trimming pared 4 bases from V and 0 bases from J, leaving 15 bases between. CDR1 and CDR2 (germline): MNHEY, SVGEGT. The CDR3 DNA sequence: TGTGCCAGCAGTTCGCCCCATGACGGGACTAACTATGGCTACACCTTC. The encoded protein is CASSSPHDGTNYGYTF.

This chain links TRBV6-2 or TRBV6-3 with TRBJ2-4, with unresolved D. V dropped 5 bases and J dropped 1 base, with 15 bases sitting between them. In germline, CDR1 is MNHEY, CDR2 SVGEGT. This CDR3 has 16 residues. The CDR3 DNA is TGTGCCAGCAGTCCAGTGGGCGCCCCTGCCAAAAACATTCAGTACTTC. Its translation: CASSPVGAPAKNIQYF.

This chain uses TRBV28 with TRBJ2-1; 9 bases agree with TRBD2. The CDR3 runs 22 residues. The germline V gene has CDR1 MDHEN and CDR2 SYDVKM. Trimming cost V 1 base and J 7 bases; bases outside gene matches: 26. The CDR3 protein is CASSLFGLWVAGALSLSNEQFF. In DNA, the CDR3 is TGTGCCAGCAGTTTATTTGGGCTTTGGGTAGCGGGAGCCCTCTCATTGTCTAATGAGCAGTTCTTC.

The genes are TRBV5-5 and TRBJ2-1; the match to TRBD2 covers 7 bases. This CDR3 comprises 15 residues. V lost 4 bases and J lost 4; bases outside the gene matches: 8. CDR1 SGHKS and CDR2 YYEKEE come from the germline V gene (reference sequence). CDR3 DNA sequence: TGTGCCAGCAGCCCCGATGCTAGCGGTTACAATGAGCAGTTCTTC. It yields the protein CASSPDASGYNEQFF.

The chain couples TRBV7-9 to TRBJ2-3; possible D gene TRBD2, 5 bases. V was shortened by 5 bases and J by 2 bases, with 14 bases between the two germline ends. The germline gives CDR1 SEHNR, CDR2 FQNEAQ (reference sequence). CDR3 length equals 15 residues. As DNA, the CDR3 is TGTGCCAGCAGCGCAACTAGTGGTGTCACAGATACGCAGTATTTT. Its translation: CASSATSGVTDTQYF.

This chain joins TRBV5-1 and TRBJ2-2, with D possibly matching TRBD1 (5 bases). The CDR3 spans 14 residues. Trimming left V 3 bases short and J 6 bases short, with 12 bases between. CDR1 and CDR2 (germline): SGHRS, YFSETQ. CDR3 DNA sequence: TGCGCCAGCAGCTCCACAGGTTACCCCGGGGAGCTGTTTTTT. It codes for CASSSTGYPGELFF.

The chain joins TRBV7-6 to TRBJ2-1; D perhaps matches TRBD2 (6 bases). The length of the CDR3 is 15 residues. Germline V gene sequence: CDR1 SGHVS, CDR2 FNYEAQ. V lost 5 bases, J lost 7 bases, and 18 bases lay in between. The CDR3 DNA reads TGTGCCAGCAGCCCCGGGACTGCCGTGGGGAATGAGCAGTTCTTC. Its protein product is CASSPGTAVGNEQFF.

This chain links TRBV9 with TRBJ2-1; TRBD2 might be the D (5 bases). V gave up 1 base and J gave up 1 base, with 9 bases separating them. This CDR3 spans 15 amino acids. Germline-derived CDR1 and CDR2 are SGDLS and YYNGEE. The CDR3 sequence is CASSVSPGSYNEQFF. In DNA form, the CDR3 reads TGTGCCAGCAGCGTATCCCCGGGATCCTACAATGAGCAGTTCTTC.

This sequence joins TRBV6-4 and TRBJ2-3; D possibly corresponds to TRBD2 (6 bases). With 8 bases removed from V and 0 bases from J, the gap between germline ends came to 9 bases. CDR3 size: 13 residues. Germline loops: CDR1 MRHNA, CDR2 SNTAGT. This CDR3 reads CASAGTSTDTQYF. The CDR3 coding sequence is TGTGCCAGCGCCGGGACTAGCACAGATACGCAGTATTTT.

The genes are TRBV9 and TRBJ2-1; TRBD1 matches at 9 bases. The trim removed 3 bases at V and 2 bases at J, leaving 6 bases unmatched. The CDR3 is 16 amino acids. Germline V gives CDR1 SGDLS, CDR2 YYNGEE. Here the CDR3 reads CASSAGDRGTYNEQFF. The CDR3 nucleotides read TGTGCCAGCAGCGCGGGAGACAGGGGGACCTACAATGAGCAGTTCTTC.

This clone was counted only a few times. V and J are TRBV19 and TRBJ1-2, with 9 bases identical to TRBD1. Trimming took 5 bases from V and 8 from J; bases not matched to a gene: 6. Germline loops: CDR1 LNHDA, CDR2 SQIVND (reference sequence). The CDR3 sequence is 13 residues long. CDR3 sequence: CASSPGTGFGYTF. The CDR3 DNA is TGTGCCAGTAGTCCAGGGACAGGGTTCGGCTACACCTTC.

CDR3 nucleotide sequence: TGTGCCAGTAGTCAAACAGGGCAAGTGGTTGGCAATGAGCAGTTCTTC. It translates to CASSQTGQVVGNEQFF. This sequence joins TRBV19 and TRBJ2-1; D is perhaps TRBD1 (6 bases). Germline CDR1 LNHDA, CDR2 SQIVND (reference sequence). With 5 bases removed from V and 6 bases from J, the gap between germline ends came to 20 bases. The CDR3 is 16 residues long.

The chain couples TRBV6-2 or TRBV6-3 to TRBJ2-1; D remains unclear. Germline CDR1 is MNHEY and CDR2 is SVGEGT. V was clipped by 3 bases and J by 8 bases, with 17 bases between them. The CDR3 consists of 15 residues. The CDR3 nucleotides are TGTGCCAGCAGTTATGAATCCCATTACATCTATGAGCAGTTCTTC. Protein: CASSYESHYIYEQFF.

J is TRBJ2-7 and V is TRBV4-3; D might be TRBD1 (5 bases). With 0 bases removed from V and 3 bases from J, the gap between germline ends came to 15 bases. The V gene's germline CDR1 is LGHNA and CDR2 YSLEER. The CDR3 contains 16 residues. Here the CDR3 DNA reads TGCGCCAGCAGCCAAGATTTCTACCTTAGGGGCTACGAGCAGTACTTC. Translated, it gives CASSQDFYLRGYEQYF.

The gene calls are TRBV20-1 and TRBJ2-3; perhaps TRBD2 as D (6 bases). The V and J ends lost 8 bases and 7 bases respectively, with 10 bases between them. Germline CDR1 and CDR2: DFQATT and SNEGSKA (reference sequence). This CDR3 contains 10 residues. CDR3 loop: CSPWDYTQYF. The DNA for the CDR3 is TGCAGTCCTTGGGACTATACGCAGTATTTT.

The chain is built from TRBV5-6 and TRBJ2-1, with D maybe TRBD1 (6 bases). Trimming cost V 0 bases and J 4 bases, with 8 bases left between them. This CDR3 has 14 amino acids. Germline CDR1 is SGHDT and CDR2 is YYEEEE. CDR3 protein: CASSLGQGYNEQFF. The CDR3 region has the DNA TGTGCCAGCAGCTTGGGCCAGGGGTACAATGAGCAGTTCTTC.

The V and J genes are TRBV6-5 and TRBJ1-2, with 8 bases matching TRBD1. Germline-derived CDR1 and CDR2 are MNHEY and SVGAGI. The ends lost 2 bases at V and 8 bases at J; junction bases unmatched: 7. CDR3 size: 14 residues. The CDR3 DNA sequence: TGTGCCAGCAGTTACGGACAGGGAACTGGCGGCTACACCTTC. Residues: CASSYGQGTGGYTF.

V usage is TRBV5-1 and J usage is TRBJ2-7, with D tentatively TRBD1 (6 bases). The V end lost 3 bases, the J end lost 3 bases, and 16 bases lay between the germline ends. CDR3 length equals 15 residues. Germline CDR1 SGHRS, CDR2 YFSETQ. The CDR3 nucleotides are TGCGCCAGCAGCTACCTCGCGCAGGGGAGCTACGAGCAGTACTTC. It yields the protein CASSYLAQGSYEQYF.

CDR3 amino acids: CASSASLAEQFF. The CDR3 DNA reads TGTGCCAGCAGTGCCTCTCTAGCGGAGCAGTTCTTC. The rearrangement joins TRBV6-6 to TRBJ2-1, with D perhaps matching TRBD2 (6 bases). V was clipped by 5 bases and J by 10 bases, with 12 bases between them. Germline assignment: CDR1 MNHNY and CDR2 SVGAGI (reference sequence). This CDR3 is 12 amino acids long.

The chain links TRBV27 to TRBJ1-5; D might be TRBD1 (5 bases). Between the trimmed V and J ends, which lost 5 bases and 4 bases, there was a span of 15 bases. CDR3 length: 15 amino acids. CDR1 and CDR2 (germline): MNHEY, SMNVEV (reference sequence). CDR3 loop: CASSRNLNRNQPQHF. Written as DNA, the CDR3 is TGTGCCAGCAGTCGAAACCTAAACAGGAATCAGCCCCAGCATTTT.

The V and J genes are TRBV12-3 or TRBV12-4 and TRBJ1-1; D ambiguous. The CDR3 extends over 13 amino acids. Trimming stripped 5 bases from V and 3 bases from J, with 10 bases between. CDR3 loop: CASSPPGYTEAFF. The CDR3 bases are TGTGCCAGCAGTCCTCCGGGGTACACTGAAGCTTTCTTT.

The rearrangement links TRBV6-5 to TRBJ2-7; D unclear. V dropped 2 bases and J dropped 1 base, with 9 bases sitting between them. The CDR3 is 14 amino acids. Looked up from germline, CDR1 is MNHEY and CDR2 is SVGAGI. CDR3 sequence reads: CASSYGRWSYEQYF. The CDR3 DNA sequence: TGTGCCAGCAGTTACGGGCGTTGGTCCTACGAGCAGTACTTC.

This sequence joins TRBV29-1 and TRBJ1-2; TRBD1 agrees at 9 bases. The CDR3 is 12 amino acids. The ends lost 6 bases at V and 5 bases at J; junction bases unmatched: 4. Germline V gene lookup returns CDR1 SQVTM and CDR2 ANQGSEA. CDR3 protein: CSVTGGAYGYTF. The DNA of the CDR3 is TGCAGCGTAACAGGGGGCGCTTATGGCTACACCTTC.

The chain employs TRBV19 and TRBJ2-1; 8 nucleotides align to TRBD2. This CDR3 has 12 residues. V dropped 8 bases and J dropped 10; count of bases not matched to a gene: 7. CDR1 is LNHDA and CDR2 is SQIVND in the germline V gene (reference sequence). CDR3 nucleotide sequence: TGTGCCAGTGGGCGGGGGGAGTGGGAGCAGTTCTTC. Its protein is CASGRGEWEQFF.